This T cell receptor (beta chain) was found in a study of blood T cell repertoires in COVID-19. Authors' analysis steps: Scientists estimated how many nucleated cells there were by amplifying reference gene primers. Clones were sequenced by immunoSEQ multiplex PCR, and TCRdb holds only the in-frame ones, with some missing. D and trimming come from the DNA, and the V and J calls and clone size come from that table. The sample records 310,000 or so clones, around 89% being singletons. V lost 0 bases and J 2 bases, leaving 12 bases between the germline ends. CDR3 length: 16 amino acids. This receptor was obtained from a woman between 50 and 59 years old with active or convalescent COVID-19. Sequencing used peripheral blood. This chain uses TRBV23-1 with TRBJ2-3; D call uncertain. TRBV23-1 is filed as an ORF, its function uncertain. The CDR3 here is CASSQSRSPSTDTQYF. Written as DNA, the CDR3 is TGCGCCAGCAGTCAATCCCGGAGCCCATCCACAGATACGCAGTATTTT.